The sequence of this T cell receptor (beta chain) was determined in a study of OX40 agonist ivuxolimab in advanced cancers. Findings and caveats of the study: In the 0.1 to 3.0 mg/kg range, CD4+ and CD8+ blood T cells had expanded clonally by week 6.

Sequenced by immunoSEQ multiplex PCR; TCRdb stores in-frame clones only, minus some. The sample holds about 62,000 clones, roughly four fifths seen once. About this clone itself: The antigen remains unidentified.

This CDR3 comprises 14 residues. Germline CDR1 and CDR2: MRHNA and SNTAGT. The junction had 10 bases not matched to a gene; V was cut back by 5 bases and J by 10 bases. The source of this sequence is an adult with an advanced solid tumor such as melanoma, head and neck, liver or kidney cancer. This chain connects TRBV6-4 to TRBJ2-1; 8 positions agree with TRBD2. The specimen comprised CD4+ or CD8+ T cells sorted from blood, sampled in a trial of the OX40 agonist ivuxolimab. CDR3 loop: CASSFEAGDREQFF. The CDR3 nucleotides are TGTGCCAGCAGTTTTGAAGCGGGGGATAGAGAGCAGTTCTTC.